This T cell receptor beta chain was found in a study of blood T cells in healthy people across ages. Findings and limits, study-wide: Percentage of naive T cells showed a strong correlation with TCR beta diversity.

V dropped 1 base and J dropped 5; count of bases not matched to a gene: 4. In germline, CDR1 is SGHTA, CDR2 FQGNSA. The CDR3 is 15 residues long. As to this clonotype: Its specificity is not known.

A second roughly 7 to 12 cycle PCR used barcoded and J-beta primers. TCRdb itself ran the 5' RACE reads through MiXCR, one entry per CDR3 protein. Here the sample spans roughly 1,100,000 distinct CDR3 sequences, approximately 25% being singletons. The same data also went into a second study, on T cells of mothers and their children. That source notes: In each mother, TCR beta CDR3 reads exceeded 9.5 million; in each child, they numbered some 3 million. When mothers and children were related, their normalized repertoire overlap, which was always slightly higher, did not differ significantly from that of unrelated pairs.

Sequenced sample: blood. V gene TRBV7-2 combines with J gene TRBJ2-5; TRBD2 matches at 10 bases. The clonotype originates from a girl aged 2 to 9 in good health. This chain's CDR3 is CASSLGSGRSETQYF. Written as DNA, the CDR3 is TGTGCCAGCAGCTTAGGTAGCGGGAGGTCGGAGACCCAGTACTTC.